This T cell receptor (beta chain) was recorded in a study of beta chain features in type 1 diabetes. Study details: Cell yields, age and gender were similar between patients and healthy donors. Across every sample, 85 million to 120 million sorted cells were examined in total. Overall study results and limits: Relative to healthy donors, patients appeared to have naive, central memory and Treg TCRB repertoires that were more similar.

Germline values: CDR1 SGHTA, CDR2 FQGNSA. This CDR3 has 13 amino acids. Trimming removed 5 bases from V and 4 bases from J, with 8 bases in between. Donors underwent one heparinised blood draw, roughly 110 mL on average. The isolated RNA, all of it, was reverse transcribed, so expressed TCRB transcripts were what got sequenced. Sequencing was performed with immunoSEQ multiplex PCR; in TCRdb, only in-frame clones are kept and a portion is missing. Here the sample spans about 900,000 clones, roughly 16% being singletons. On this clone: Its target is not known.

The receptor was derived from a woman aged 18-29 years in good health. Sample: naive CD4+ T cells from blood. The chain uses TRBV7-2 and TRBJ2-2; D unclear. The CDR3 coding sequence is TGTGCCAGCAGCCCATTTCGCACCGGGGAGCTGTTTTTT. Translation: CASSPFRTGELFF.